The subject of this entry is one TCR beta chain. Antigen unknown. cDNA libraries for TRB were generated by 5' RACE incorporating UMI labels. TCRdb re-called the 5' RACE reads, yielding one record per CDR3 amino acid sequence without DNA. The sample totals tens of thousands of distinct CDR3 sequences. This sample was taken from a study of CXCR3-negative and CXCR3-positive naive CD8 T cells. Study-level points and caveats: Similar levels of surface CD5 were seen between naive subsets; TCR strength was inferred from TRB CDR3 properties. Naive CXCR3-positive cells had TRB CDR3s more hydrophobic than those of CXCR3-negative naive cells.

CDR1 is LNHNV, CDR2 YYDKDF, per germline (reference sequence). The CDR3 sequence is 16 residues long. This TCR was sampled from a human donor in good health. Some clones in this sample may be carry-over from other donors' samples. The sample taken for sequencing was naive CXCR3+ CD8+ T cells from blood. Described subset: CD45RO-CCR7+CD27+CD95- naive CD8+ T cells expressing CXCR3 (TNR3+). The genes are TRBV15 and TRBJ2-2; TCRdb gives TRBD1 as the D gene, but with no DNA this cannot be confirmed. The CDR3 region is CATSRVPTGNTGELFF.